One and the same sample provided the 30 T cell receptor beta chains below, sequenced in a study of T cells in localized non-small cell lung cancer. The data were produced by immunoSEQ multiplex PCR, yet TCRdb's version contains in-frame clones alone and is incomplete. The profile covers nearly 25,000 clones, with 92% appearing a single time and under 3% taken by the ten largest. The sequenced sample was peripheral blood, obtained before any cancer treatment. These receptors were taken from a woman aged 35 to 75 with stage I lung adenocarcinoma.

The V and J genes are TRBV15 and TRBJ2-1; a possible D gene is TRBD2 (6 bases). Germline V gene lookup returns CDR1 LNHNV and CDR2 YYDKDF (reference sequence). The CDR3 spans 12 residues. V was clipped by 5 bases and J by 15 bases, with 17 bases between them. The CDR3 coding sequence is TGTGCCACCAGCTCCTCCTGGGGGGATCGGTTCTTC. It specifies CATSSSWGDRFF.

The chain joins TRBV7-2 to TRBJ2-1; D is perhaps TRBD2 (7 bases). The V gene lost 7 bases and the J gene lost 0 bases, with 16 bases spanning the gap. CDR1 and CDR2 from the germline V gene are SGHTA and FQGNSA. The CDR3 has 16 residues. The CDR3 protein is CASKNGGALSYNEQFF. In DNA, the CDR3 is TGTGCCAGCAAGAATGGGGGGGCCCTCTCCTACAATGAGCAGTTCTTC.

The chain has TRBV19 and TRBJ2-1, with a possible D match to TRBD2 (5 bases). The CDR3 is made up of 14 amino acids. V dropped 5 bases and J dropped 0 bases, with 8 bases sitting between them. Germline loops: CDR1 LNHDA, CDR2 SQIVND (reference sequence). CDR3 sequence: CASSVGSSYNEQFF. DNA for the CDR3: TGTGCCAGTAGTGTGGGGAGCTCCTACAATGAGCAGTTCTTC. The full variable domain, completed using reference TRBV19 and TRBJ2-1, is DGGITQSPKYLFRKEGQNVTLSCEQNLNHDAMYWYRQDPGQGLRLIYYSQIVNDFQKGDIAEGYSVSREKKESFPLTVTSAQKNPTAFYLCASSVGSSYNEQFFGPGTRLTVL.

Points on this clone: At one of its ends the junction is not consistent with the germline gene, which may arise from a read error. The chain combines TRBV28 with TRBJ1-5, with 7 bases that match TRBD1. The CDR3 runs 12 residues. The germline CDR1 and CDR2 sequences are MDHEN and SYDVKM. CDR3 sequence (DNA): TGTGCCAGCAGTTCCGACAGGGCCCCATTCGAATTT. This encodes CASSSDRAPFEF.

The chain joins TRBV6-6 to TRBJ1-5, with 7 bases fitting TRBD1. V was clipped by 6 bases and J by 0 bases; unmatched bases: 5. The germline V gene encodes CDR1 MNHNY and CDR2 SVGAGI (reference sequence). The CDR3 loop spans 15 amino acids. Here the CDR3 DNA reads TGTGCCAGCAGAAGGGACAGATCTAGCAATCAGCCCCAGCATTTT. Amino acid sequence: CASRRDRSSNQPQHF.

The chain links TRBV28 to TRBJ2-5; no clear D gene. Gene TRBJ2-7 matches the end of the DNA better, so the J call may be wrong. Germline V gene sequence: CDR1 MDHEN, CDR2 SYDVKM. The CDR3 contains 10 residues. The CDR3 DNA reads TGTGCCAGCAGACGAAACGAGCAGTACTTC. Translated: CASRRNEQYF.

This chain connects TRBV28 to TRBJ2-7; D tentatively reads TRBD1 or TRBD2 (5 bases each). V lost 6 bases and J lost 5, with 20 bases in between. The CDR3 extends over 15 amino acids. Germline CDR1 reads MDHEN; CDR2 reads SYDVKM. The CDR3: CASSQSGTARNEQYF. The CDR3 nucleotides are TGTGCCAGCAGCCAGTCCGGGACCGCTCGAAACGAGCAGTACTTC.

The gene calls are TRBV7-2 and TRBJ2-3; tentatively, D is TRBD1 or TRBD2 (7 bases each). Trimming stripped 2 bases from V and 5 bases from J, with 17 bases between. The CDR3 spans 16 residues. Germline V gene lookup returns CDR1 SGHTA and CDR2 FQGNSA. DNA for the CDR3: TGTGCCAGCAGCTTATCAGGGGGAGGGCGGGGAGATACGCAGTATTTT. Residues: CASSLSGGGRGDTQYF.

The chain is built from TRBV11-2 and TRBJ2-4, with 7 bases that match TRBD2. The CDR3 totals 17 residues. Germline assignment: CDR1 SGHAT and CDR2 FQNNGV. The V segment lost 2 bases and the J segment 8 bases; nucleotides outside the gene matches: 15. The chain's CDR3 is CASSLRPSLAVKDIQYF. For the CDR3, the DNA is TGTGCCAGCAGCTTACGCCCCTCCCTAGCGGTCAAGGACATTCAGTACTTC. The whole variable domain, filled in from reference TRBV11-2 and TRBJ2-4, reads EAGVAQSPRYKIIEKRQSVAFWCNPISGHATLYWYQQILGQGPKLLIQFQNNGVVDDSQLPKDRFSAERLKGVDSTLKIQPAKLEDSAVYLCASSLRPSLAVKDIQYFGAGTRLSVL.

V usage is TRBV5-1 and J usage is TRBJ2-1, with 7 bases matching TRBD2. Germline-derived CDR1 and CDR2 are SGHRS and YFSETQ. V shed 4 bases and J 5 bases; nucleotides not matched to a gene: 9. This CDR3 contains 15 residues. The CDR3 loop is CASSPMGLADNEQFF. The CDR3 DNA sequence: TGCGCCAGCAGCCCGATGGGGCTAGCGGACAATGAGCAGTTCTTC.

The chain employs TRBV19 and TRBJ2-1; either TRBD1 or TRBD2 may fit D (5 bases each). Germline assignment: CDR1 LNHDA and CDR2 SQIVND (reference sequence). V gave up 5 bases and J gave up 3 bases, with 17 bases separating them. The CDR3 covers 16 residues. For the CDR3, the DNA is TGTGCCAGTAGTCTACGGGGACGAGGGATCTACAATGAGCAGTTCTTC. Translated: CASSLRGRGIYNEQFF.

This chain uses TRBV28 with TRBJ2-5; the match to TRBD1 covers 7 bases. Unmatched junction bases numbered 7, after V lost 5 bases and J lost 1 base. The CDR3 consists of 15 residues. Germline-derived CDR1 and CDR2 are MDHEN and SYDVKM. CDR3 in amino acids: CASSAPRGIQETQYF. As DNA, the CDR3 is TGTGCCAGCAGTGCCCCCAGGGGGATCCAAGAGACCCAGTACTTC.

This chain joins TRBV28 and TRBJ1-5; D ambiguous. The V and J ends lost 2 bases and 3 bases respectively, with 11 bases between them. CDR3 length: 15 residues. Germline values: CDR1 MDHEN, CDR2 SYDVKM. The CDR3 DNA is TGTGCCAGCAGTTTACTTTCGGGGTACAATCAGCCCCAGCATTTT. Amino acids: CASSLLSGYNQPQHF.

This chain connects TRBV5-1 to TRBJ2-1; D gene uncertain. Germline CDR1 is SGHRS and CDR2 is YFSETQ. The germline V and J ends were trimmed by 0 bases and 2 bases, with 9 bases remaining between them. The CDR3 runs to 15 residues. DNA for the CDR3: TGCGCCAGCAGCTTGGTTCAGGATCCCTACAATGAGCAGTTCTTC. Residues: CASSLVQDPYNEQFF.

The J gene is TRBJ2-5, the V gene TRBV5-6, with D unresolved. This CDR3 is built from 11 residues. V was pared by 5 bases and J by 7 bases, with 9 bases between. The germline gives CDR1 SGHDT, CDR2 YYEEEE. Here the CDR3 reads CASSLKGTQYF. The CDR3 nucleotides are TGTGCCAGCAGTCTAAAAGGGACCCAGTACTTC.

The chain is built from TRBV4-1 and TRBJ2-5, with TRBD2 matching over 10 bases. Germline V gene data show CDR1 as MGHRA and CDR2 as YSYEKL. V lost 1 base to trimming and J lost 2 bases; unmatched junction nucleotides: 4. The CDR3 consists of 16 residues. CDR3 in amino acids: CASSQGRTSGQETQYF. The CDR3 DNA reads as TGCGCCAGCAGCCAAGGCCGGACTAGCGGTCAAGAGACCCAGTACTTC.

The chain is built from TRBV2 and TRBJ1-1; 7 nucleotides match TRBD1. The CDR3 runs 14 residues. The germline V gene encodes CDR1 SNHLY and CDR2 FYNNEI. V lost 6 bases, J lost 5 bases, and 9 bases stayed unmatched. The CDR3: CASRLRQGGTEAFF. DNA for the CDR3: TGTGCCAGCAGACTGAGACAGGGAGGGACTGAAGCTTTCTTT.

This chain links TRBV5-1 with TRBJ2-6, with 9 bases that match TRBD2. The CDR3 covers 18 residues. CDR1 SGHRS and CDR2 YFSETQ come from the germline V gene. The V and J ends lost 0 bases and 0 bases, in that order; junction bases with no gene match: 4. The CDR3 loop reads CASSLELSGSSGANVLTF. In nucleotides, the CDR3 is TGCGCCAGCAGCTTGGAACTTAGCGGGAGCTCTGGGGCCAACGTCCTGACTTTC.

The V call is TRBV6-1, the J call TRBJ2-7; possibly TRBD1 for D (6 bases). CDR1 is MNHNS and CDR2 is SASEGT in the germline V gene. With 0 bases removed from V and 4 bases from J, the gap between germline ends came to 16 bases. The CDR3 spans 16 residues. DNA for the CDR3: TGTGCCAGCAGTGAAGCGCTCTTTGCAGGGGAGTACGAGCAGTACTTC. This codes for CASSEALFAGEYEQYF.

The chain has TRBV11-1 and TRBJ2-2; weak D call: TRBD2 (5 bases). This CDR3 contains 15 residues. The germline V gene encodes CDR1 SGHAT and CDR2 FQDESV (reference sequence). V was pared by 4 bases and J by 2 bases, with 11 bases between. This CDR3 is CASSSLGVNTGELFF. As DNA, the CDR3 is TGTGCCAGCAGCTCACTAGGCGTCAACACCGGGGAGCTGTTTTTT.

The V and J genes are TRBV18 and TRBJ2-5, with D tentatively TRBD1 (5 bases). Germline assignment: CDR1 KGHSH and CDR2 LQKENI. Trimming shortened V by 0 bases and J by 5 bases, and 13 bases separated the two germline ends. The CDR3 contains 15 residues. CDR3 loop: CASSPPDSFRETQYF. In DNA form, the CDR3 reads TGTGCCAGCTCACCACCCGACAGTTTTAGGGAGACCCAGTACTTC. Combining the CDR3 with reference TRBV18 and TRBJ2-5 gives the whole variable domain NAGVMQNPRHLVRRRGQEARLRCSPMKGHSHVYWYRQLPEEGLKFMVYLQKENIIDESGMPKERFSAEFPKEGPSILRIQQVVRGDSAAYFCASSPPDSFRETQYFGPGTRLLVL.

V is TRBV5-1 and J is TRBJ2-5; D gene uncertain. CDR3 length: 17 residues. The ends were cut back, 3 bases at V and 0 bases at J, with 18 bases in the middle. Germline V lookup: CDR1 SGHRS, CDR2 YFSETQ. DNA for the CDR3: TGCGCCAGCAGCTATTACACGACCCCAGGCTACCAAGAGACCCAGTACTTC. Protein sequence: CASSYYTTPGYQETQYF. Full variable domain (missing parts from reference TRBV5-1 and TRBJ2-5): KAGVTQTPRYLIKTRGQQVTLSCSPISGHRSVSWYQQTPGQGLQFLFEYFSETQRNKGNFPGRFSGRQFSNSRSEMNVSTLELGDSALYLCASSYYTTPGYQETQYFGPGTRLLVL.

The chain uses TRBV6-1 and TRBJ2-1; TRBD2 agrees at 7 bases. The CDR3 length is 16 residues. Germline values: CDR1 MNHNS, CDR2 SASEGT. Trimming at V came to 3 bases and at J to 0 bases, leaving 5 bases not matched to a gene. The CDR3 loop reads CASSDQAGSSYNEQFF. In DNA, the CDR3 is TGTGCCAGCAGTGACCAAGCGGGGAGCTCCTACAATGAGCAGTTCTTC.

This chain links TRBV18 with TRBJ2-1; D gene unclear. The CDR3 sequence is 14 residues long. Germline CDR1 and CDR2: KGHSH and LQKENI. Between the trimmed V and J ends, which lost 6 bases and 4 bases, there was a span of 13 bases. The CDR3 sequence is CASSPDRGYNEQFF. CDR3 nucleotide sequence: TGTGCCAGCTCTCCGGATCGCGGATACAATGAGCAGTTCTTC.

This chain connects TRBV28 to TRBJ1-4; D is perhaps TRBD1 (5 bases). Germline V gene lookup returns CDR1 MDHEN and CDR2 SYDVKM. CDR3 size: 14 residues. V was pared by 6 bases and J by 0 bases, with 8 bases between. Here the CDR3 reads CASSPGATNEKLFF. DNA for the CDR3: TGTGCCAGCAGCCCGGGGGCAACTAATGAAAAACTGTTTTTT. Drawing the rest from reference TRBV28 and TRBJ1-4, the complete variable domain is DVKVTQSSRYLVKRTGEKVFLECVQDMDHENMFWYRQDPGLGLRLIYFSYDVKMKEKGDIPEGYSVSREKKERFSLILESASTNQTSMYLCASSPGATNEKLFFGSGTQLSVL.

The J gene is TRBJ2-3, the V gene TRBV18, with unresolved D. Germline assignment: CDR1 KGHSH and CDR2 LQKENI. With 2 bases removed from V and 2 bases from J, the gap between germline ends came to 5 bases. The CDR3 sequence is 13 residues long. The DNA for the CDR3 is TGTGCCAGCTCACCAGGGCTCACAGATACGCAGTATTTT. The encoded protein is CASSPGLTDTQYF.

The rearrangement uses TRBV7-9 and TRBJ2-3; D call uncertain. The V and J ends lost 5 bases and 1 base respectively, with 4 bases between them. The CDR3 is made up of 12 amino acids. Germline values: CDR1 SEHNR, CDR2 FQNEAQ (reference sequence). CDR3 amino acids: CASSDGTDTQYF. CDR3 sequence (DNA): TGTGCCAGCAGCGACGGCACAGATACGCAGTATTTT.

The V gene is TRBV7-9, the J gene TRBJ2-7; D call uncertain. This CDR3 has 13 amino acids. The V gene's germline CDR1 is SEHNR and CDR2 FQNEAQ (reference sequence). V was cut by 1 base and J by 5 bases, with 9 bases left in between. The CDR3 nucleotides read TGTGCCAGCAGCTTAGTTGGAAGGGACGAGCAGTACTTC. It yields the protein CASSLVGRDEQYF.

The chain combines TRBV6-6 with TRBJ2-2; D ambiguous. The germline CDR1 and CDR2 sequences are MNHNY and SVGAGI (reference sequence). V was cut by 4 bases and J by 6 bases, with 9 bases left in between. The length of the CDR3 is 13 residues. DNA for the CDR3: TGTGCCAGCAGTTCCACCGAGCCCGGGGAGCTGTTTTTT. It encodes CASSSTEPGELFF.

The V gene is TRBV29-1, the J gene TRBJ2-3; D uncertain. The CDR3 is 12 amino acids. CDR1 and CDR2 (germline): SQVTM, ANQGSEA. V gave up 7 bases and J gave up 2 bases, with 10 bases separating them. Here the CDR3 reads CSAVQITDTQYF. The CDR3 bases are TGCAGCGCTGTACAGATCACAGATACGCAGTATTTT.